This TCR beta chain originates from a study of cytomegalovirus exposure and HLA in healthy donors. Regarding the study as a whole: Indistinguishable V segments, including TRBV6-2 and TRBV6-3, were excluded. The study recorded over 150 TCR beta chains that were cytomegalovirus-associated. Reportedly, HLA-A and HLA-B alleles of most subjects were accurately predicted from TCR beta.

J was trimmed by 0 bases and V by 5 bases; bases with no gene match: 5. In germline, CDR1 is MNHNY, CDR2 SVGAGI (reference sequence). The CDR3 spans 15 residues. Vbeta (60) and Jbeta (13) primers were used in the PCR. The authors' processing: The count from a later analysis was 60 million to 85 million unique TCR beta chains, some 10 million of them shared. Here immunoSEQ multiplex PCR was the method, and the copy in TCRdb shows in-frame clones only, minus some. V and J calls and clone size are copied from that table; D and trimming were computed from the DNA. Altogether around 86,000 clones are present, around 79% being singletons, with the ten largest covering 6%. A remark on this clone: What it binds is unknown.

Sequencing was done on a sample of PBMCs. The TCR originated in a female donor in good health and CMV-seronegative. The chain recombines TRBV6-6 with TRBJ2-7; 9 bases match TRBD1. The CDR3 DNA reads TGTGCCAGCAGTCAAGGACAGGGGAGCTCCTACGAGCAGTACTTC. Translation: CASSQGQGSSYEQYF.